The sequence of this T cell receptor beta chain was determined in a study of shared clonotypes between healthy human individuals. Study-wide findings and caveats: How much donors shared clonotypes was expected to be affected by sequencing depth. Some clonotypes were shared by all four sorted-subset donors, while others were not shared. The non-shared ones had lower generation probabilities than the shared ones. Only blood was sampled, and tissue TCR repertoires likely differ from blood ones.

The CDR3 sequence is 16 residues long. Germline CDR1 reads SGHRS; CDR2 reads YFSETQ. V gave up 0 bases and J gave up 4 bases, with 15 bases separating them. A note on this clone: The antigen remains unidentified.

Deep level was the assay's run setting. Sequencing used immunoSEQ multiplex PCR; TCRdb keeps in-frame clones, though not all of them. The sample shows around 2,000,000 clones, about 94% of them seen only once. Naive CD8 cells were CD45RO-negative, positively selected for CCR7, excluding terminally differentiated effector memory CD45RA+ cells. V gene TRBV5-1 combines with J gene TRBJ2-3, with TRBD2 as a possible D gene (5 bases). The sample was naive CD8+ T cells sorted from blood. This TCR derives from a young man in good health. Here the CDR3 DNA reads TGCGCCAGCAGCTTGGTCGACGTGAGGGCCCCAGATACGCAGTATTTT. Its translation: CASSLVDVRAPDTQYF.